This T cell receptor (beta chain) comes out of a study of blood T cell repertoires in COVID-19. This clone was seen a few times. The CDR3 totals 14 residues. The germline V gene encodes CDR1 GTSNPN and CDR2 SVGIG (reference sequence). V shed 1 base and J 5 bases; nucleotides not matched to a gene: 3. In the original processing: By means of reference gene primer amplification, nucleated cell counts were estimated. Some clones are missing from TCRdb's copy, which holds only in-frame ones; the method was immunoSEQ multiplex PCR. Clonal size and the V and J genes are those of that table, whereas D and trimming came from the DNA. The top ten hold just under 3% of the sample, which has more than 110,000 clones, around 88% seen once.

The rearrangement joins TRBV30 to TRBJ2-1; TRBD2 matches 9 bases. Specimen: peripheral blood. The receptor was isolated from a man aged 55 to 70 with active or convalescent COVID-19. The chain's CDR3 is CAWSGGGGHNEQFF. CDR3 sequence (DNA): TGTGCCTGGAGTGGCGGGGGGGGACACAATGAGCAGTTCTTC.